Listed below are T cell receptor beta chains from one sample, sequenced in a study of post-analysis software for immune sequencing data. TCRdb passed the PCR reads through MiXCR, listing each CDR3 protein once. Here the sample spans more than 500,000 distinct CDR3 sequences, less than 40% being singletons. The sequenced material came from blood. These receptors were collected from a girl younger than 18 with multiple sclerosis. The CDR3 runs from the conserved cysteine through the conserved F or W. A D gene is named only where the DNA matches it firmly. Clone size is shown for a subset of rows, as once, few, many or a class of expanded clone.

j_gene	abundance	v_gene	d_gene	CDR3nt	CDR3aa
TRBJ1-5	few	TRBV5-6	.	TGTGCCAGCAGCTTGGCAGGGGTCAATCAGCCCCAGCATTTT	CASSLAGVNQPQHF
TRBJ1-5	.	TRBV5-1	.	TGCGCCAGCAGCTTCGGGGACGGCGATAGCAATCAGCCCCAGCATTTT	CASSFGDGDSNQPQHF
TRBJ1-6	.	TRBV25-1	.	TGTGCCAGCAGTGAAGTATCGTTTAATTCACCCCTCCACTTT	CASSEVSFNSPLHF
TRBJ2-7	many	TRBV4-1	TRBD2	TGCGCCAGCAGCCAGGACCCGGGACTAGCCTACGAGCAGTACTTC	CASSQDPGLAYEQYF
TRBJ1-2	few	TRBV7-2	.	TGTGCCAGCAGCTTAGGTGAAGGGATAAACTATGGCTACACCTTC	CASSLGEGINYGYTF
TRBJ1-1	few	TRBV6-5	TRBD1	TGTGCCAGCAGTTACTCGGAGACAGGGGCTGGAGCTTTCTTT	CASSYSETGAGAFF
TRBJ2-6	.	TRBV5-4	.	TGTGCCTGCAGCAGGGCTATAAGCTCTGGGGCCAACGTCCTGACTTTC	CACSRAISSGANVLTF
TRBJ1-2	few	TRBV20-1	TRBD1	TGCAGTGCTAGAAGGGGGCTCACCGTTAACTATGGCTACACCTTC	CSARRGLTVNYGYTF
TRBJ1-5	few	TRBV15	.	TGTGCCACCAGCGTTCTGGGGTATGGCAATCAGCCCCAGCATTTT	CATSVLGYGNQPQHF
TRBJ2-3	few	TRBV2	TRBD2	TGTGCCAGCAGTGAACCGCGGGGGAGCACAGATACGCAGTATTTT	CASSEPRGSTDTQYF
TRBJ2-7	.	TRBV11-1	.	TGTGCCAGCAGTCTTGTAAGGGGAACGGGCTACGAGCAGTACTTC	CASSLVRGTGYEQYF